This TCR beta chain stems from a study of T cell repertoires in cytomegalovirus infection. Study context: Both CMV infection and a matching HLA type were indicated by public TCR beta signatures.

Study results and limitations: Frequencies of public TCR beta families were cumulated, and this identified carriers of CMV plus the relevant HLA. HLA-C-restricted CMV-specific TCR beta clonotypes prevailed in the ex vivo response.

This clonotype was counted between two and nine times. Antigen: not known. TCRdb called the reads again in MiXCR, with one record for every CDR3 protein. The sample shows 250,000 or so distinct CDR3 sequences, less than 9.5% of them seen only once. Trimming cost V 0 bases and J 7 bases, with 15 bases left between them. CDR1 and CDR2 from the germline V gene are DFQATT and SNEGSKA (reference sequence). CDR3 size: 15 residues. The receptor was isolated from a human donor in good health (CMV status not recorded). Some clones in this sample may be carry-over from other donors' samples. The sample taken for sequencing was PBMCs. The V and J genes are TRBV20-1 and TRBJ1-4; D call uncertain. The DNA for the CDR3 is TGCAGTGCTAGAGATCATGGCGGCGGGAGTGAAAAACTGTTTTTT. This translates into CSARDHGGGSEKLFF.